This T cell receptor beta chain was found in a study of control samples from healthy donors and cancer patients. TCRdb's copy holds only in-frame clones and misses some; the assay was immunoSEQ multiplex PCR. This table holds about 140,000 clones, approximately 94% found once. Germline values: CDR1 SGHKS, CDR2 YYEKEE (reference sequence). Trimming removed 2 bases from V and 1 base from J, with 19 bases in between. The CDR3 totals 17 residues. The sequenced sample consisted of blood. V is TRBV5-5 and J is TRBJ2-7, with D maybe TRBD1 (6 bases). The source is a man aged 35 to 55 in good health. The CDR3: CASSLRLADRPSYEQYF. In nucleotides, the CDR3 is TGTGCCAGCAGCTTACGTCTTGCAGACAGGCCATCCTACGAGCAGTACTTC.